One and the same sample provided the 16 T cell receptor beta chains below, sequenced in a study of vaccination and CD4 T cells after COVID-19. The Oncomine TCR Beta short-read assay was what sequenced the DNA obtained from cultured CD4+ T cells. Using its own MiXCR run on the PCR reads, TCRdb lists one record per CDR3 protein. The sample has 2,000 to 3,000 distinct CDR3 sequences; approximately 26% are singletons. No antigens are known for them. As for treatment: roughly 10-day PBMC culture with coronavirus spike peptide pools or control peptides (ViraFEST assay). The input for sequencing was CD4+ T cells from blood, cultured in vitro, taken after SARS-CoV-2 vaccination. Every receptor here comes from a human donor who had recovered from COVID-19.

This sequence joins TRBV5-6 and TRBJ2-7, with D possibly matching TRBD1 (6 bases). Between the trimmed V and J ends, which lost 1 base and 3 bases, there was a span of 8 bases. Germline lookup yields CDR1 SGHDT and CDR2 YYEEEE. The CDR3 runs 13 residues. CDR3 sequence: CASSLQGNYEQYF. The CDR3 coding sequence is TGTGCCAGCAGCTTGCAGGGGAACTACGAGCAGTACTTC. The full variable domain, rest sourced from reference TRBV5-6 and TRBJ2-7, is DAGVTQSPTHLIKTRGQQVTLRCSPKSGHDTVSWYQQALGQGPQFIFQYYEEEERQRGNFPDRFSGHQFPNYSSELNVNALLLGDSALYLCASSLQGNYEQYFGPGTRLTVT.

V gene TRBV6-2 or TRBV6-3 combines with J gene TRBJ1-2; D ambiguous. Trimming shortened V by 4 bases and J by 8 bases, and 11 bases separated the two germline ends. CDR1 is MNHEY and CDR2 is SVGEGT in the germline V gene. The CDR3 loop spans 12 amino acids. In DNA, the CDR3 is TGTGCCAGCAGTTCGAAGGTTTACGGCTACACCTTC. Encoded protein: CASSSKVYGYTF.

The chain employs TRBV7-9 and TRBJ2-7; D may correspond to TRBD1 or TRBD2 (5 bases each). This CDR3 comprises 17 residues. V lost 3 bases and J 1 base, leaving 19 bases between the germline ends. Germline values: CDR1 SEHNR, CDR2 FQNEAQ (reference sequence). The CDR3 protein is CASSFGYTTADSYEQYF. The CDR3 DNA reads TGTGCCAGCAGCTTTGGTTATACGACAGCGGATTCCTACGAGCAGTACTTC. Together with reference TRBV7-9 and TRBJ2-7, the CDR3 gives the full variable domain: DTGVSQNPRHKITKRGQNVTFRCDPISEHNRLYWYRQTLGQGPEFLTYFQNEAQLEKSRLLSDRFSAERPKGSFSTLEIQRTEQGDSAMYLCASSFGYTTADSYEQYFGPGTRLTVT.

This chain links TRBV28 with TRBJ1-6; tentatively, D is TRBD1 (6 bases). V was trimmed by 4 bases and J by 9 bases, leaving 16 bases between them. The CDR3 loop spans 15 amino acids. Germline V gene data show CDR1 as MDHEN and CDR2 as SYDVKM. This chain's CDR3 is CASSSQDRDSSPLHF. CDR3 bases: TGTGCCAGCAGTTCGCAGGACAGAGATAGTTCACCCCTCCACTTT.

This chain uses TRBV7-9 with TRBJ1-1; D is ambiguous. Germline V gene data show CDR1 as SEHNR and CDR2 as FQNEAQ (reference sequence). The length of the CDR3 is 13 residues. V was pared by 2 bases and J by 1 base, with 5 bases between. CDR3 sequence reads: CASSLRENTEAFF. The CDR3 DNA is TGTGCCAGCAGCTTAAGGGAGAACACTGAAGCTTTCTTT.

This clonotype was observed a few times. This rearrangement joins TRBV10-3 to TRBJ2-1; D unresolved. The CDR3 is 12 residues long. V was trimmed by 8 bases and J by 3 bases, leaving 8 bases between them. CDR1 and CDR2 (germline): ENHRY, SYGVKD. CDR3 DNA sequence: TGTGCCATCGGCGACCTCTACAATGAGCAGTTCTTC. This gives the protein CAIGDLYNEQFF.

By sample share, this clonotype is medium-sized. V usage is TRBV25-1 and J usage is TRBJ2-3, with D hard to call. Germline CDR1 and CDR2: MGHDK and SYGVNS. V was clipped by 6 bases and J by 3 bases, with 7 bases between them. The CDR3 totals 12 residues. DNA for the CDR3: TGTGCCAGCAGCCCGAGTACAGATACGCAGTATTTT. This encodes CASSPSTDTQYF.

By frequency in the sample, this clonotype is medium-sized. V is TRBV6-1 and J is TRBJ1-1, with unresolved D. Trimming shortened V by 4 bases and J by 3 bases, and 12 bases separated the two germline ends. The CDR3 runs 14 residues. Germline V gene data show CDR1 as MNHNS and CDR2 as SASEGT. CDR3 sequence reads: CASSGGTGYTEAFF. CDR3 coding DNA: TGTGCCAGCAGTGGGGGAACGGGGTACACTGAAGCTTTCTTT.

The V and J genes are TRBV7-2 and TRBJ2-7; D assignment may be TRBD1 or TRBD2 (5 bases each). The CDR3 totals 17 residues. Between the trimmed V and J ends, which lost 2 bases and 0 bases, there was a span of 17 bases. The V gene's germline CDR1 is SGHTA and CDR2 FQGNSA. Written as DNA, the CDR3 is TGTGCCAGCAGCTTAAAAGTATCCGGGACCGTCTCCTACGAGCAGTACTTC. As protein: CASSLKVSGTVSYEQYF.

The chain uses TRBV6-4 and TRBJ1-1; weak D call: TRBD1 (6 bases). The CDR3 is made up of 15 amino acids. Germline-derived CDR1 and CDR2 are MRHNA and SNTAGT. Trimming cost V 7 bases and J 0 bases, with 15 bases left between them. CDR3 region: CASKQGPFVNTEAFF. The CDR3, as DNA: TGTGCCAGCAAACAGGGACCTTTTGTGAACACTGAAGCTTTCTTT.

This chain connects TRBV18 to TRBJ2-5; D unclear. CDR3 size: 12 residues. V was shortened by 3 bases and J by 4 bases, with 6 bases between the two germline ends. Germline-derived CDR1 and CDR2 are KGHSH and LQKENI. The CDR3 loop reads CASSPSTETQYF. The CDR3 DNA reads as TGTGCCAGCTCACCGTCCACAGAGACCCAGTACTTC.

V usage is TRBV7-3 and J usage is TRBJ2-2; tentatively, D is TRBD1 or TRBD2 (6 bases each). Per the germline V gene, CDR1 is SGHTA and CDR2 is FQGTGA. The V end was cut by 6 bases, the J end by 6 bases, with 20 bases between. CDR3 length equals 16 residues. CDR3 in amino acids: CASRLGGAKGAGELFF. CDR3 DNA: TGTGCCAGCAGACTTGGCGGGGCCAAGGGGGCCGGGGAGCTGTTTTTT.

This clonotype was counted between two and nine times. This sequence joins TRBV15 and TRBJ2-1; D tentatively reads TRBD1 or TRBD2 (5 bases each). CDR3 size: 15 residues. In germline, CDR1 is LNHNV, CDR2 YYDKDF (reference sequence). Trimming left V 6 bases short and J 7 bases short, with 19 bases between. CDR3 coding DNA: TGTGCCACCAGACAAGATTGGGGCAGGGAGAATGAGCAGTTCTTC. Translated: CATRQDWGRENEQFF.

This clonotype turned up a few times. The rearrangement joins TRBV7-8 to TRBJ1-5; TRBD1 is a possible D gene (6 bases). The CDR3 consists of 14 residues. CDR1 is SGHVS and CDR2 is FQNEAQ in the germline V gene. V lost 6 bases to trimming and J lost 4 bases, with 13 bases between them. The CDR3: CASSWGRGNQPQHF. CDR3 coding DNA: TGTGCCAGCAGTTGGGGCAGGGGAAATCAGCCCCAGCATTTT.

This clonotype was counted a few times. V is TRBV6-1 and J is TRBJ1-1; D is undetermined. Trimming pared 8 bases from V and 6 bases from J, leaving 10 bases between. The germline gives CDR1 MNHNS, CDR2 SASEGT. CDR3 length: 11 amino acids. CDR3: CASEQSAEAFF. The CDR3 coding sequence is TGTGCCAGCGAACAGAGCGCTGAAGCTTTCTTT.

The chain has TRBV28 and TRBJ2-7; 7 bases line up with TRBD2. J was trimmed by 3 bases and V by 5 bases; bases with no gene match: 16. Germline loops: CDR1 MDHEN, CDR2 SYDVKM. There are 17 residues in the CDR3. The CDR3 nucleotides read TGTGCCAGCAGTGGGGGGGGGTTCGGAGAATCCTACTACGAGCAGTACTTC. Translating gives CASSGGGFGESYYEQYF.